The rows below give T cell receptor beta chains drawn from one sample of a study of prognosis after radiotherapy for stage I lung cancer. Using its own MiXCR run on the multiplex PCR reads, TCRdb lists one record per CDR3 protein. The sample carries about 25,000 distinct CDR3 sequences, under 40% recorded once. The sequencing here drew on PBMCs, taken before or after stereotactic body radiation therapy (not recorded which). Every receptor here comes from a donor aged 50 or older with non-small cell lung cancer. Each CDR3 is given with its conserved first and last residue. The order of the fields is V gene, CDR3 protein.

v_gene: TRBV28
CDR3aa: CATTGTGGYNEQFF

v_gene: TRBV6-2/TRBV6-3
CDR3aa: CASSPTSGYSYEQYF

v_gene: TRBV5-8
CDR3aa: CASRSGVTNTGELFF

v_gene: TRBV20-1
CDR3aa: CSANKGAGANVLTF

v_gene: TRBV29-1
CDR3aa: CSVRDPRGYEQYF

v_gene: TRBV28
CDR3aa: CASSYSQNQPQHF

v_gene: TRBV18
CDR3aa: CASSPESWVVLNTEAFF

v_gene: TRBV6-1
CDR3aa: CASSRRRQGGYGYTF

v_gene: TRBV2
CDR3aa: CASSPESSGANVLTF

v_gene: TRBV12-3/TRBV12-4
CDR3aa: CASSPGAKSYNERFF

v_gene: TRBV18
CDR3aa: CASSPSRGNQETQYF

v_gene: TRBV6-1
CDR3aa: CASRSRGEAFF

v_gene: TRBV6-1
CDR3aa: CASSEALQGAKAFF

v_gene: TRBV12-3/TRBV12-4
CDR3aa: CASSSGQTLKNYEQYF

v_gene: TRBV24-1
CDR3aa: CATSSTGTSGRGEQFF

v_gene: TRBV18
CDR3aa: CASSLSTGGIYTF

v_gene: TRBV6-1
CDR3aa: CASSDINQPQHF

v_gene: TRBV20-1
CDR3aa: CSAVAGGYYEQYF

v_gene: TRBV28
CDR3aa: CASSLFSSVNIQYF

v_gene: TRBV2
CDR3aa: CASSGGDRAFGELFF

v_gene: TRBV5-5
CDR3aa: CASSFRGSLSYEQYF

v_gene: TRBV6-1
CDR3aa: CASSGISGRIEQYF

v_gene: TRBV12-3/TRBV12-4
CDR3aa: CASSLLRISGRAYEQYF

v_gene: TRBV6-1
CDR3aa: CASSPGGVNSPLHF

v_gene: TRBV12-3/TRBV12-4
CDR3aa: CASSLAGQGNSPLHF

v_gene: TRBV11-2
CDR3aa: CASSFGQGSNSPLHF

v_gene: TRBV5-1
CDR3aa: CASSLGQLRTDTQYF

v_gene: TRBV6-2/TRBV6-3
CDR3aa: CASSEGRGGFKEAGQPQHF

v_gene: TRBV11-3
CDR3aa: CASSFSGLAGGDF

v_gene: TRBV18
CDR3aa: CASSPTGRADTQYF

v_gene: TRBV12-3/TRBV12-4
CDR3aa: CASSRLGGRDGYTF

v_gene: TRBV9
CDR3aa: CASSPTPGRGTEAFF

v_gene: TRBV24-1
CDR3aa: CATSGGQGVSRELFF

v_gene: TRBV3-1
CDR3aa: CASSQVYLVDEQFF

v_gene: TRBV11-3
CDR3aa: CASSCGRGSQSNQPQHF

v_gene: TRBV6-1
CDR3aa: CASSYRLQLYRDPYNEQFF

v_gene: TRBV9
CDR3aa: CASSVDSSPNRFNEQFF

v_gene: TRBV5-1
CDR3aa: CASSLERAGGWDEQFF

v_gene: TRBV6-1
CDR3aa: CVGSRTGWGSYNEQFF

v_gene: TRBV28
CDR3aa: CASSPSLGVSGANVLTF

v_gene: TRBV24-1
CDR3aa: CATSREPSYNERFF

v_gene: TRBV6-1
CDR3aa: CASAPSNYGYTF

v_gene: TRBV28
CDR3aa: CASSLRLRDYSYEQYF

v_gene: TRBV11-3
CDR3aa: CASSLGRGHRRSRLANYGYTF

v_gene: TRBV7-2
CDR3aa: CASRTSGGGESYEQYF

v_gene: TRBV24-1
CDR3aa: CATSDASGSGYEQYF

v_gene: TRBV6-1
CDR3aa: CASSLGHYYQPQHF

v_gene: TRBV28
CDR3aa: CASNKGGGGQPQHF

v_gene: TRBV12-3/TRBV12-4
CDR3aa: CASSIRTGRLADTQYF